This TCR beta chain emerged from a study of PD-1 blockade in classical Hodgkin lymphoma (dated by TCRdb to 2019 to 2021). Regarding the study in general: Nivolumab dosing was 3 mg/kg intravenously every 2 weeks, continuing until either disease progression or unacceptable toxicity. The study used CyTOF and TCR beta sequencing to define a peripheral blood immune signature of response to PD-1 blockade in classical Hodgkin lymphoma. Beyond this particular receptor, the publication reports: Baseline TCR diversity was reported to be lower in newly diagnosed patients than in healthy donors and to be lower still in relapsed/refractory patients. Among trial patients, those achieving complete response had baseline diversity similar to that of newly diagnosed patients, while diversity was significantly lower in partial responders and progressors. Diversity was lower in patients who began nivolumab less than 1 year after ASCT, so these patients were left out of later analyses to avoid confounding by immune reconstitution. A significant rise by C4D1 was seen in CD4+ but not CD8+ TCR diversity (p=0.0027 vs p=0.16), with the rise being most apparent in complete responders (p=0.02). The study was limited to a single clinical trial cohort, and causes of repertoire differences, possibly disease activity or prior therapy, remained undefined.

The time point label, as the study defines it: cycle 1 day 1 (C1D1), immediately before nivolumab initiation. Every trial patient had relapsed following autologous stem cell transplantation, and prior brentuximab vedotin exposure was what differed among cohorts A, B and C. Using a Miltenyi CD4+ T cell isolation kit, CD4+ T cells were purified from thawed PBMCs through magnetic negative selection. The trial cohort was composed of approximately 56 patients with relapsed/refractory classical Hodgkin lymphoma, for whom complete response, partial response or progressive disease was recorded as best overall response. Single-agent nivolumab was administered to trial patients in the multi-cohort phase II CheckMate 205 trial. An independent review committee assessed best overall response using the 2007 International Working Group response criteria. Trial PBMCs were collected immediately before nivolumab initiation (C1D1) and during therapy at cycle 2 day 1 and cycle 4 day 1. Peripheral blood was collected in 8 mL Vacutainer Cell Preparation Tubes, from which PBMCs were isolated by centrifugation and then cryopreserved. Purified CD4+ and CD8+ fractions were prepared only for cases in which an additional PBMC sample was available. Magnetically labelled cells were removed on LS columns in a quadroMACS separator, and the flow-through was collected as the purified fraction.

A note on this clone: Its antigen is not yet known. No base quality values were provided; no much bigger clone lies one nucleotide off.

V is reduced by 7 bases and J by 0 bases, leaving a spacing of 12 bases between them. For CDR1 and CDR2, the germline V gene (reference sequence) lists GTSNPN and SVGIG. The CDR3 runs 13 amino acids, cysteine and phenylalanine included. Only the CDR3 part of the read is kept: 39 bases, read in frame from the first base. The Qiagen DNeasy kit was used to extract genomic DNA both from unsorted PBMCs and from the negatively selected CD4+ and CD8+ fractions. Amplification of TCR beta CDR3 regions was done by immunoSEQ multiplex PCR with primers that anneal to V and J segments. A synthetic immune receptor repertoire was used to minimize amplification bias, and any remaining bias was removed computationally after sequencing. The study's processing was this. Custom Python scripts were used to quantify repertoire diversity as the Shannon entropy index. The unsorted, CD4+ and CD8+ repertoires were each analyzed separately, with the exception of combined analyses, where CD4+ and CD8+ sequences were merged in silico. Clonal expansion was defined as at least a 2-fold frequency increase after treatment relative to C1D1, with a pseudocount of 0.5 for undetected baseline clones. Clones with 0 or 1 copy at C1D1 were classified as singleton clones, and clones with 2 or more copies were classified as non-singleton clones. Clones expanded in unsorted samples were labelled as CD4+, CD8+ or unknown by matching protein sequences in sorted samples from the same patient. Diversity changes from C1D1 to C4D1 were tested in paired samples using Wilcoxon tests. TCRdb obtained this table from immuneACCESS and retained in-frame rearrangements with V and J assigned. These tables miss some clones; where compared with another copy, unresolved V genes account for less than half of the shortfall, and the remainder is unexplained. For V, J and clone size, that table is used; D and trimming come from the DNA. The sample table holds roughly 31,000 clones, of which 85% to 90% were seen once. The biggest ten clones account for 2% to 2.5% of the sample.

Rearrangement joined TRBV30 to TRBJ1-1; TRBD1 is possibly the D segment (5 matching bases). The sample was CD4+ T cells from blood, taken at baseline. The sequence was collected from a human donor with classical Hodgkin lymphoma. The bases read TGTGCCTTAGAGGGGCGGATGAACACTGAAGCTTTCTTT. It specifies CALEGRMNTEAFF.